These T cell receptor beta chains were read from a single sample in a study of OX40 agonist ivuxolimab in advanced cancers. Clones were sequenced by immunoSEQ multiplex PCR, and TCRdb holds only the in-frame ones, with some missing. Altogether fewer than 20,000 clones are present, 79% being singletons, with the ten largest covering approximately 36%. Sequenced here: CD4+ or CD8+ T cells sorted from blood, sampled in a trial of the OX40 agonist ivuxolimab. The source is an adult with an advanced solid tumor such as melanoma, head and neck, liver or kidney cancer. CDR3s leave out the opening cysteine and the closing phenylalanine or tryptophan.

V gene: TRBV7-6
CDR3 protein: ASSPGGGQPSYEQY

V gene: TRBV4-1
CDR3 protein: ASSLGTGGNEQY

V gene: TRBV6-5
CDR3 protein: ASSYSEGGYYGYT

V gene: TRBV27
CDR3 protein: ASSSLGARLYGYT

V gene: TRBV12-5
CDR3 protein: ASGWFMGAENTEAF

V gene: TRBV7-2
CDR3 protein: ASSLSLGSSLYGYT

V gene: TRBV28
CDR3 protein: ASSLYGGSNQPQH

V gene: TRBV2
CDR3 protein: ASSQDSLGRQGLHQPQH

V gene: TRBV6-6
CDR3 protein: ATSSGPLNEQF

V gene: TRBV7-9
CDR3 protein: ASSYGPADTQY

V gene: TRBV10-3
CDR3 protein: AISESGESNTEAF

V gene: TRBV4-2
CDR3 protein: ASSQGFTQGGVATEAF

V gene: TRBV2
CDR3 protein: ASSEGFSYEQY

V gene: TRBV7-9
CDR3 protein: ASSSSAGTAPGELF

V gene: TRBV5-1
CDR3 protein: ASSSGQGAGYEQY

V gene: TRBV5-6
CDR3 protein: ASSAERENIQY

V gene: TRBV19
CDR3 protein: ASSRGQSPSPSTEAF

V gene: TRBV4-3
CDR3 protein: ASSGGRTSYEQY

V gene: TRBV29-1
CDR3 protein: SVGVRVEGYT

V gene: TRBV10-1
CDR3 protein: AIPGNRAGYGYT

V gene: TRBV10-3
CDR3 protein: ATRGKTYEQY

V gene: TRBV7-3
CDR3 protein: ASSSQGAGDTQY

V gene: TRBV12-5
CDR3 protein: ASGYWGGRSYEQY

V gene: TRBV11-3
CDR3 protein: ASSWENTEAF

V gene: TRBV5-6
CDR3 protein: ASSFGTGFYEQY

V gene: TRBV4-3
CDR3 protein: ASSQDPWTHGYT

V gene: TRBV7-8
CDR3 protein: ASSAGAVTGELF

V gene: TRBV6-1
CDR3 protein: ASSDRLHTEAF

V gene: TRBV9
CDR3 protein: ASSVASPGQSYGYT

V gene: TRBV7-2
CDR3 protein: ASSLESEFNEQF

V gene: TRBV23-1
CDR3 protein: ASSQSEPPGNQPQH

V gene: TRBV5-8
CDR3 protein: ASSPLAGASLDTQY

V gene: TRBV7-9
CDR3 protein: ASSYREFSGNTIY

V gene: TRBV6-6
CDR3 protein: ASSTLVGGRGEAF

V gene: TRBV6-6
CDR3 protein: ASRSEDTQY

V gene: TRBV6-5
CDR3 protein: ASSSPGQSSYEQY